The sequence of this T cell receptor beta chain was determined in a study of T cells expressing NK-cell markers (dated by TCRdb to 2018 to 2020). With regard to the full study: About eight donors provided sorted CD3+CD56+NKG2C+, CD3+CD56+NKG2C- and CD3+CD56-NKG2C+ T-cell subsets, whose TCR beta-chain repertoires were profiled. Among the eight sequenced donors, seven were HCMV-seropositive and one was HCMV-seronegative. Libraries were sequenced as 2 x 150 bp reads on Illumina HiSeq 2000/2500, MiSeq or NextSeq. Randomly selected healthy volunteers, three men and five women, were used as the eight sequenced donors. Overall study results and their limits: It remained unclear whether the expanded NKG2C-expressing T cell clones were specific for HCMV antigens. For five or six donors, the dominant CD3+CD56+NKG2C+ clonotypes were among the top 10 CD8+ clonotypes and accounted for roughly 1.0-7.5% of CD8+ T cells. Those dominant clonotypes were again the most abundant among CD3+CD56-NKG2C+ cells in several donors, at about 25-65%.

Looking up the germline V gene yields CDR1 SGHAT and CDR2 FQNNGV. The CDR3 numbers 16 residues from cysteine through phenylalanine. No DNA was logged. This sample was sequenced with an Illumina HiSeq 2000. TCR beta cDNA libraries were made by 5'RACE template switching that added a universal primer site and unique molecular identifiers. cDNA synthesis was primed from the TCR beta constant segment, followed by two successive PCR amplification steps. In the paper's pipeline: Reads were demultiplexed and grouped by UMI with MIGEC, and clonotypes were assembled and quantified with MiTCR. Only TCR cDNA sequences supported by at least two reads were kept to exclude erroneous sequences. The tcR package was used for downstream repertoire analysis, and clonotypes were matched across fractions by CDR3 nucleotide sequence plus V segment. VDJmatch was used to annotate antigen specificity against VDJdb, with one amino acid substitution allowed in CDR3. After the reads were reprocessed by TCRdb, one entry was made per CDR3 protein sequence, with no DNA. These V and J calls derive from TCRdb rather than the authors' analysis. This sample's table has entries for about 260,000 distinct CDR3 sequences. Clones ranked in the top ten supply more than 3.5% of the sample.

Comments on this clonotype: The antigen it binds to is not known.

To determine HCMV serostatus, a commercial ELISA kit was used to detect HCMV-specific IgG in serum. Ficoll density gradient centrifugation was used to isolate peripheral blood mononuclear cells from blood. Sequencing was performed on blood T cells: a sorted CD56 or NKG2C T cell subset, CD4+ or CD8+ T cells, or bulk PBMC T cells (not recorded which). The chain was built from TRBV11-2 and TRBJ2-5; TCRdb gives TRBD1 as the D gene, but with no DNA this cannot be confirmed. This receptor was obtained from a woman aged 18 to 69 in good health. The CDR3 is CASSLAMRGRDETQYF.